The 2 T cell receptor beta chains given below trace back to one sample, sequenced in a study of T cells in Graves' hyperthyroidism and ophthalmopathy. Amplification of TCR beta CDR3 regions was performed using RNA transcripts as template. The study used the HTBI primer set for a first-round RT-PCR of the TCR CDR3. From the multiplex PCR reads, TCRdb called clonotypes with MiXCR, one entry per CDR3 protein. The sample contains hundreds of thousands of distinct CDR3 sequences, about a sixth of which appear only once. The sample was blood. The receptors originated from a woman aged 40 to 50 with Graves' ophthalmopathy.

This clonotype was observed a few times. CDR3 sequence reads: CASSPLPPTSGSSNEQFF. The CDR3 nucleotides are TGTGCCAGCTCACCTCTCCCTCCCACTAGCGGGAGTTCCAATGAGCAGTTCTTC. The chain uses TRBV18 and TRBJ2-1; 11 nucleotides match TRBD2. CDR1 is KGHSH and CDR2 is LQKENI in the germline V gene. The CDR3 length is 18 residues. V shed 3 bases and J 6 bases; nucleotides not matched to a gene: 13.

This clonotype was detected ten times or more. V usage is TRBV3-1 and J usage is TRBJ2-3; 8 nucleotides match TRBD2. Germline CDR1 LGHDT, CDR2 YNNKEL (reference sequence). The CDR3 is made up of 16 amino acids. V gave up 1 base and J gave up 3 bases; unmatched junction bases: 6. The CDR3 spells CASSQVSGGPTDTQYF. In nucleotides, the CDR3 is TGTGCCAGCAGCCAAGTAAGCGGGGGACCGACAGATACGCAGTATTTT.